This T cell receptor beta chain is drawn from a study of OX40 agonist ivuxolimab in advanced cancers. Turning to the overall study: Ivuxolimab was an agonistic, fully human IgG2 monoclonal antibody directed against OX40 (CD134), a costimulatory receptor. Partial responses were achieved by three dose-escalation patients, of whom one had hepatocellular carcinoma and two had cutaneous melanoma. The paper covers the monotherapy dose-escalation part of the phase I ivuxolimab trial, which included N of about 50 patients. Patients were allowed to have had prior anti-PD-1, anti-PD-L1 or anti-CTLA-4 therapy, and 40% of the dose-escalation patients had previously received checkpoint inhibitors. Of the approximately 50 dose-escalation patients, hepatocellular carcinoma was present in about 20, melanoma in roughly 15, renal cell carcinoma in 9 and head and neck cancer in 9. The point of sequencing TCRbeta in the periphery was to test whether ivuxolimab changed TCR sequence diversity and drove clonal T-cell expansion. In the dose-escalation cohort, more than 75% of patients were male, and the mean age was around 60 years, with a range of about 20 to 79. Intravenous ivuxolimab was administered to patients every 2 weeks at six dose levels: 0.01, 0.1, 0.3, 1.5, 3 and 10 mg/kg. What the study reported, not specific to this receptor: Low levels of normalized T-cell clonal expansion were also seen in some nonresponding patients. Clonal expansion of both CD4+ and CD8+ blood T cells was observed from baseline to week 6 at doses 0.1 to 3.0 mg/kg. The antigen specificity of the clonally expanded peripheral T cells was not determined. In the 0.1-3.0 mg/kg groups, partial responders had among the lowest normalized peripheral clonal expansion, particularly in CD8+ T cells. After ivuxolimab, expanded clones were on average more numerous among CD8+ T cells than among CD4+ T cells.

Based on the germline V gene, the CDR1 and CDR2 sequences are SGHRS and YFSETQ. The junction shows trimming of 0 bases on V and 2 bases on J, and the gene matches do not reach 6 bases of it. The CDR3 covers 16 residues, taking in both the cysteine and the phenylalanine. Only CDR3 DNA remains: 48 bases, in frame from the first base. Genomic DNA was isolated from the sorted cells so that the TCRbeta CDR3 region could be sequenced. The immunoSEQ Assay was used for sequencing of TCRbeta CDR3 regions. Drawn from immuneACCESS, this table holds only the in-frame rearrangements with V and J called that TCRdb kept. Clones are partly lost; checked studies trace under half to an unresolved V gene and leave the rest unexplained. This sample holds fewer than 60,000 clones; approximately 90% were observed only once. 0.76% of the sample goes to the ten largest clones. As regards this clone: No antigen is known for it. No much larger clone exists at a distance of one base, and base qualities are not known.

The trial excluded patients who had a history of autoimmune disease or were on systemic immunosuppression. Peripheral blood for TCR sequencing was drawn from every dose cohort at baseline, at cycle 4 day 1 and at cycle 7 day 1. The samples were taken from a phase I, first-in-human, multicenter, open-label dose-escalation trial of ivuxolimab. The trial enrolled adults with locally advanced or metastatic head and neck squamous cell, hepatocellular, melanoma or renal cell carcinoma. Before TCR sequencing, CD4+ T cells and CD8+ T cells from peripheral blood were sorted into separate populations. The rearranged segments are TRBV5-1 and TRBJ2-7; TRBD2 aligns with 9 central bases. This TCR came from an adult with an advanced solid tumor such as melanoma, head and neck, liver or kidney cancer. The material sequenced was CD4+ or CD8+ T cells sorted from blood, taken in a trial of the OX40 agonist ivuxolimab. The DNA reads as follows: TGCGCCAGCAGCTTGGGTACTAGCGGGCGACCCTACGAGCAGTACTTC. It translates as CASSLGTSGRPYEQYF.